These 24 T cell receptor beta chains share one sample of origin, sequenced in a study of PD-L1 blockade in urothelial cancer. Assay used: immunoSEQ multiplex PCR; TCRdb lists only in-frame clones, some missing. The sample gives about 72,000 clones, 70% to 90% of which show up once; more than 12% is in the top ten. Time point defined: pretreatment peripheral blood. Sequencing was performed on PBMCs, taken around atezolizumab (anti-PD-L1) treatment. The receptors originated from a man in his sixties with urothelial cancer.

The V call is TRBV30, the J call TRBJ2-2; 8 bases align to TRBD2. V shed 2 bases and J 5 bases; nucleotides not matched to a gene: 10. The CDR3 loop spans 16 amino acids. Per germline, CDR1 GTSNPN and CDR2 SVGIG (reference sequence). The DNA of the CDR3 is TGTGCCTGGAGTAGGAGAATTAGCGGGACAACCGGGGAGCTGTTTTTT. Translating gives CAWSRRISGTTGELFF.

This sequence joins TRBV6-1 and TRBJ1-2; D is undetermined. CDR1 and CDR2 from the germline V gene are MNHNS and SASEGT. The V and J ends lost 3 bases and 1 base respectively, with 6 bases between them. The CDR3 sequence is 13 residues long. The CDR3 nucleotides are TGTGCCAGCAGTGATATGAGTAACTATGGCTACACCTTC. It encodes CASSDMSNYGYTF.

The CDR3 coding sequence is TGTGCCTGGAGGGTCAGCGTCGGGACCCAGTACTTC. It specifies CAWRVSVGTQYF. The chain recombines TRBV30 with TRBJ2-5; D gene uncertain. This CDR3 comprises 12 residues. Between the trimmed V and J ends, which lost 3 bases and 7 bases, there was a span of 12 bases. Germline V CDR1 and CDR2: GTSNPN, SVGIG (reference sequence).

The chain uses TRBV7-9 and TRBJ1-2, with D unclear. The germline V gene has CDR1 SEHNR and CDR2 FQNEAQ (reference sequence). This CDR3 spans 13 amino acids. Trimming removed 3 bases from V and 7 bases from J, with 12 bases in between. The CDR3 sequence is CASSFQGSGGYTF. The CDR3 region has the DNA TGTGCCAGCAGCTTTCAAGGGAGTGGTGGCTACACCTTC.

The chain uses TRBV6-1 and TRBJ1-2, with D possibly being TRBD1 (5 bases). V shed 10 bases and J shed 0 bases, with 15 bases lying between them. The CDR3 runs 14 residues. Germline CDR1 and CDR2: MNHNS and SASEGT. The CDR3: CATRGGAPNYGYTF. The CDR3 coding sequence is TGTGCCACCCGAGGAGGGGCCCCTAACTATGGCTACACCTTC.

The rearrangement joins TRBV6-4 to TRBJ1-3; D remains unclear. Trimming took off 5 bases at V and 4 bases at J, with 12 bases between the two ends. The CDR3 totals 14 residues. The V gene's germline CDR1 is MRHNA and CDR2 SNTAGT. CDR3 in DNA: TGTGCCAGCAGTTCGTCTATTCCCGGAAACACCATATATTTT. Translated, it gives CASSSSIPGNTIYF.

This chain joins TRBV11-3 and TRBJ2-3; maybe TRBD1 (7 bases). Germline V CDR1 and CDR2: SGHNT, YENEEA. V was trimmed by 6 bases and J by 1 base, leaving 20 bases between them. This CDR3 comprises 17 residues. CDR3 in amino acids: CASSPRRGQEGTDTQYF. The CDR3 bases are TGTGCCAGCAGTCCTCGGAGGGGGCAGGAAGGCACAGATACGCAGTATTTT.

The rearrangement links TRBV4-1 to TRBJ2-3; D perhaps matches TRBD2 (7 bases). V gave up 0 bases and J gave up 6 bases, with 13 bases separating them. Germline assignment: CDR1 MGHRA and CDR2 YSYEKL. The CDR3 is 15 amino acids. The CDR3 DNA reads as TGCGCCAGCAGCCAAGAGTCCGCGGGGGCGGATACGCAGTATTTT. Translating it yields CASSQESAGADTQYF.

DNA of the CDR3: TGCGCCAGCAGCTTATCCCGGACAGGGGGCAACACCGGGGAGCTGTTTTTT. Translation gives CASSLSRTGGNTGELFF. This chain connects TRBV5-1 to TRBJ2-2; TRBD1 agrees at 11 bases. V lost 2 bases to trimming and J lost 2 bases; unmatched junction nucleotides: 5. The CDR3 sequence is 17 residues long. The germline V gene has CDR1 SGHRS and CDR2 YFSETQ.

This chain uses TRBV5-1 with TRBJ2-2; D is unresolved. V lost 4 bases and J 1 base, leaving 11 bases between the germline ends. Germline CDR1 is SGHRS and CDR2 is YFSETQ. The CDR3 extends over 15 amino acids. DNA for the CDR3: TGCGCCAGCAGCCGCCCACCGGGGAACACCGGGGAGCTGTTTTTT. Translation gives CASSRPPGNTGELFF.

J is TRBJ2-1 and V is TRBV9, with 9 bases identical to TRBD2. V lost 0 bases and J lost 0; bases outside the gene matches: 10. CDR3 length: 19 amino acids. Germline CDR1 is SGDLS and CDR2 is YYNGEE. CDR3 amino acids: CASSVATWSGGSSYNEQFF. DNA of the CDR3: TGTGCCAGCAGCGTAGCTACATGGAGCGGGGGGAGCTCCTACAATGAGCAGTTCTTC. Drawing the rest from reference TRBV9 and TRBJ2-1, the complete variable domain is DSGVTQTPKHLITATGQRVTLRCSPRSGDLSVYWYQQSLDQGLQFLIQYYNGEERAKGNILERFSAQQFPDLHSELNLSSLELGDSALYFCASSVATWSGGSSYNEQFFGPGTRLTVL.

The chain has TRBV5-1 and TRBJ1-2, with D possibly matching TRBD1 (5 bases). Trimming left V 3 bases short and J 5 bases short, with 17 bases between. The CDR3 loop spans 15 amino acids. CDR1 is SGHRS, CDR2 YFSETQ, per germline. CDR3 amino acids: CASSSFGRVEYGYTF. CDR3 sequence (DNA): TGCGCCAGCAGCTCCTTCGGCAGGGTGGAGTATGGCTACACCTTC.

This chain uses TRBV18 with TRBJ1-1; 8 nucleotides line up with TRBD1. In germline, CDR1 is KGHSH, CDR2 LQKENI. The CDR3 covers 16 residues. The V gene end was trimmed by 3 bases and the J gene end by 5 bases; junction bases not matched to a gene: 11. CDR3 sequence: CASSPDRQGKKTEAFF. CDR3 coding DNA: TGTGCCAGCTCACCGGATAGACAGGGGAAGAAAACTGAAGCTTTCTTT.

This clone was counted once. The chain links TRBV9 to TRBJ1-3; D possibly corresponds to TRBD1 (6 bases). Trimming took 2 bases from V and 4 from J, leaving 13 bases between them. Germline CDR1 and CDR2: SGDLS and YYNGEE. The CDR3 runs to 15 residues. The CDR3: CASSVGPGAGNTIYF. The CDR3 region has the DNA TGTGCCAGCAGCGTTGGTCCAGGGGCAGGAAACACCATATATTTT.

V is TRBV29-1 and J is TRBJ2-7, with 16 bases that match TRBD2. With V trimmed by 7 bases and J by 7 bases, 13 bases remained unmatched. The germline V gene has CDR1 SQVTM and CDR2 ANQGSEA. This CDR3 is built from 16 residues. CDR3 coding DNA: TGCAGCGCCGCCGGGACTAGCGGGGGGGCCATGATGGAGCAGTACTTC. Encoded protein: CSAAGTSGGAMMEQYF.

V is TRBV28 and J is TRBJ2-7, with TRBD1 as a possible D gene (5 bases). The CDR3 length is 20 residues. Deletions cut 1 base from V and 3 bases from J, with 28 bases between. Germline loops: CDR1 MDHEN, CDR2 SYDVKM. The CDR3 loop reads CASSLLQRGQGRALGYEQYF. CDR3 DNA sequence: TGTGCCAGCAGTTTATTGCAACGTGGGCAGGGCCGGGCTTTAGGCTACGAGCAGTACTTC.

The chain employs TRBV18 and TRBJ1-4, with 7 bases lining up with TRBD1. V gave up 2 bases and J gave up 7 bases; unmatched junction bases: 7. Germline V lookup: CDR1 KGHSH, CDR2 LQKENI. This CDR3 is 15 amino acids long. Written as DNA, the CDR3 is TGTGCCAGCTCACCATTGATAGGGGGCCTTGAAAAACTGTTTTTT. Translation gives CASSPLIGGLEKLFF.

This chain links TRBV19 with TRBJ2-7, with a tentative D call TRBD1 (6 bases). Germline-derived CDR1 and CDR2 are LNHDA and SQIVND (reference sequence). V was clipped by 4 bases and J by 1 base, with 14 bases between them. CDR3 length equals 15 residues. DNA of the CDR3: TGTGCCAGTAGTACCCGGACAGCCCTTTCCTACGAGCAGTACTTC. Its translation: CASSTRTALSYEQYF.

This CDR3 is CASSLSGVNTEAFF. The CDR3 DNA is TGTGCCAGCAGCTTATCAGGGGTGAACACTGAAGCTTTCTTT. V gene TRBV11-3 combines with J gene TRBJ1-1; the D gene is possibly TRBD1 (6 bases). Between the trimmed V and J ends, which lost 2 bases and 0 bases, there was a span of 7 bases. The CDR3 contains 14 residues. Germline V gene sequence: CDR1 SGHNT, CDR2 YENEEA.

V gene TRBV19 combines with J gene TRBJ1-5; 8 bases are a match to TRBD1. The ends lost 8 bases at V and 2 bases at J; junction bases unmatched: 8. Germline loops: CDR1 LNHDA, CDR2 SQIVND (reference sequence). There are 15 residues in the CDR3. The CDR3, as DNA: TGTGCCAGTCGGCGGACAGGGCTGGGCAATCAGCCCCAGCATTTT. It translates to CASRRTGLGNQPQHF.

The V call is TRBV7-9, the J call TRBJ2-5; 7 bases map to TRBD1. J was trimmed by 2 bases and V by 5 bases; bases with no gene match: 8. This CDR3 has 15 residues. The germline V gene has CDR1 SEHNR and CDR2 FQNEAQ (reference sequence). The DNA of the CDR3 is TGTGCCAGCAGCCCCCAAATGGACAGGCAAGAGACCCAGTACTTC. Encoded protein: CASSPQMDRQETQYF.

A word on this clone: Other DNA sequences of this sample code for an identical CDR3. The chain recombines TRBV19 with TRBJ2-2, with D possibly TRBD2 on 5 matching bases. This CDR3 is 13 amino acids long. V was pared by 3 bases and J by 5 bases, with 7 bases between. CDR1 and CDR2 (germline): LNHDA, SQIVND (reference sequence). The CDR3 sequence is CASSIGGTGELFF. DNA of the CDR3: TGTGCCAGTAGTATCGGAGGAACCGGGGAGCTGTTTTTT.

The chain couples TRBV5-1 to TRBJ2-1, with D hard to call. The CDR3 runs to 13 residues. The ends were cut back, 0 bases at V and 7 bases at J, with 8 bases in the middle. From germline, CDR1 is SGHRS and CDR2 YFSETQ. The CDR3 is CASSLAGWNEQFF. The CDR3 nucleotides read TGCGCCAGCAGCTTGGCGGGTTGGAATGAGCAGTTCTTC.

As regards this clone: A junction end diverges from the germline sequence, so it may reflect a read error. The chain has TRBV7-7 and TRBJ2-1; TRBD1 agrees at 7 bases. Germline V CDR1 and CDR2: SSHAT, FNYEAQ (reference sequence). The CDR3 loop spans 13 amino acids. The CDR3: CASSWDSYNEQFF. The CDR3 DNA is TGTGCTAGCAGCTGGGACAGTTACAATGAGCAGTTCTTC.